Following are 25 T cell receptor beta chains from one sample sequenced in a study of blood T cell repertoires in COVID-19. The repertoire was sequenced with immunoSEQ multiplex PCR; TCRdb's copy has only in-frame clones and lacks some. Of about 520,000 clones listed, around 85% are singletons. The sample taken for sequencing was peripheral blood. The receptors stem from a human donor in a cohort sampled during active COVID-19.

The V gene is TRBV28, the J gene TRBJ1-2; no firm D call. This CDR3 spans 14 amino acids. Germline-derived CDR1 and CDR2 are MDHEN and SYDVKM. V lost 3 bases and J lost 1, with 9 bases in between. The CDR3 coding sequence is TGTGCCAGCAGTTTGCCAGGCATTAACTATGGCTACACCTTC. Translating it yields CASSLPGINYGYTF.

The chain uses TRBV18 and TRBJ2-3; D is possibly TRBD2 (5 bases). V lost 5 bases and J lost 1, with 10 bases in between. The CDR3 runs 14 residues. Germline V CDR1 and CDR2: KGHSH, LQKENI. This chain's CDR3 is CASSTTRGTDTQYF. For the CDR3, the DNA is TGTGCCAGCTCAACTACGCGGGGCACAGATACGCAGTATTTT. The full variable domain, its missing parts supplied by reference TRBV18 and TRBJ2-3, is NAGVMQNPRHLVRRRGQEARLRCSPMKGHSHVYWYRQLPEEGLKFMVYLQKENIIDESGMPKERFSAEFPKEGPSILRIQQVVRGDSAAYFCASSTTRGTDTQYFGPGTRLTVL.

The chain uses TRBV9 and TRBJ2-2, with 11 nucleotides matching TRBD2. Germline V gives CDR1 SGDLS, CDR2 YYNGEE. The junction had 3 bases not matched to a gene; V was cut back by 0 bases and J by 5 bases. The CDR3 has 16 residues. Here the CDR3 DNA reads TGTGCCAGCAGCGTAGTTACTAGCGGGGGAACCGGGGAGCTGTTTTTT. It specifies CASSVVTSGGTGELFF.

CDR3 nucleotide sequence: TGTGCCAGTAGTACAACCCTACTGGGACAGGGGTCTGAAGCTTTCTTT. As protein: CASSTTLLGQGSEAFF. The rearrangement uses TRBV19 and TRBJ1-1; TRBD1 matches at 10 bases. The V gene end was trimmed by 4 bases and the J gene end by 6 bases; junction bases not matched to a gene: 11. CDR3 length equals 16 residues. Looked up from germline, CDR1 is LNHDA and CDR2 is SQIVND (reference sequence).

The chain joins TRBV15 to TRBJ1-4; TRBD1 might be the D (5 bases). With 3 bases removed from V and 7 bases from J, the gap between germline ends came to 9 bases. The CDR3 is made up of 13 amino acids. Germline V gene lookup returns CDR1 LNHNV and CDR2 YYDKDF (reference sequence). CDR3 nucleotide sequence: TGTGCCACCAGCAGTTGGCAGGGTGAAAAACTGTTTTTT. Translated: CATSSWQGEKLFF.

The chain employs TRBV19 and TRBJ2-1, with 14 bases fitting TRBD2. J was trimmed by 7 bases and V by 2 bases; bases with no gene match: 1. From germline, CDR1 is LNHDA and CDR2 SQIVND (reference sequence). The CDR3 runs to 15 residues. CDR3 sequence (DNA): TGTGCCAGTAGTATATGGACTAGCGGGAGGAATGAGCAGTTCTTC. Its translation is CASSIWTSGRNEQFF.

This clone showed up just a few times. The sample contains more than one DNA sequence encoding this CDR3. CDR3 loop: CATGLAGGQETQYF. The DNA for the CDR3 is TGTGCCACCGGACTAGCGGGAGGGCAAGAGACCCAGTACTTC. The V gene is TRBV2, the J gene TRBJ2-5; 15 bases agree with TRBD2. Germline lookup yields CDR1 SNHLY and CDR2 FYNNEI. CDR3 length: 14 residues. The trim removed 10 bases at V and 2 bases at J, leaving 2 bases unmatched.

The count of this clone is one. The V and J genes are TRBV2 and TRBJ2-5, with 11 bases aligning to TRBD2. The CDR3 sequence is 17 residues long. Germline V gene lookup returns CDR1 SNHLY and CDR2 FYNNEI. J lost 5 bases, V lost 4 bases, and 12 bases had no gene match. The CDR3 protein is CASSGLILAGGEETQYF. The CDR3 nucleotides read TGTGCCAGCAGTGGTTTAATCCTAGCGGGAGGAGAGGAGACCCAGTACTTC.

This clone was seen a handful of times. This chain links TRBV3-1 (or the pseudogene TRBV3-2) with TRBJ2-2, with TRBD1 matching 7 bases. CDR1 and CDR2 from the germline V gene are LGHDT and YNNKEL (reference sequence). The junction had 7 bases not matched to a gene; V was cut back by 6 bases and J by 0 bases. CDR3 size: 16 residues. As DNA, the CDR3 is TGTGCCAGCAGAGCCATCGGGACAGCGAACACCGGGGAGCTGTTTTTT. This encodes CASRAIGTANTGELFF.

The chain carries TRBV3-1 (or the pseudogene TRBV3-2) and TRBJ2-3; D might be TRBD1 (5 bases). Germline V gives CDR1 LGHDT, CDR2 YNNKEL (reference sequence). The CDR3 totals 14 residues. The V end lost 2 bases, the J end lost 5 bases, and 11 bases lay between the germline ends. The CDR3, as DNA: TGTGCCAGCAGCCAACAGGGAAGTATAGATACGCAGTATTTT. This gives the protein CASSQQGSIDTQYF.

The chain couples TRBV30 to TRBJ1-1; 9 nucleotides agree with TRBD1. CDR3 size: 15 residues. Germline V lookup: CDR1 GTSNPN, CDR2 SVGIG (reference sequence). V lost 7 bases and J lost 0; bases outside the gene matches: 9. This CDR3 is CALRTGDDMNTEAFF. For the CDR3, the DNA is TGTGCCTTACGGACAGGGGATGATATGAACACTGAAGCTTTCTTT.

CDR3 in amino acids: CASSYSLAGGQETQYF. CDR3 sequence (DNA): TGTGCCAGCAGTTACTCACTAGCGGGAGGGCAAGAGACCCAGTACTTC. The chain is built from TRBV6-2 or TRBV6-3 and TRBJ2-5; 13 bases match TRBD2. From germline, CDR1 is MNHEY and CDR2 SVGEGT. The CDR3 extends over 16 amino acids. V was pared by 0 bases and J by 2 bases, with 0 bases of the junction left unmatched.

The chain employs TRBV28 and TRBJ2-1, with 14 bases lining up with TRBD2. Trimming cost V 6 bases and J 4 bases; bases outside gene matches: 8. Per germline, CDR1 MDHEN and CDR2 SYDVKM. There are 17 residues in the CDR3. The CDR3 here is CASRPPGLAGVYNEQFF. DNA for the CDR3: TGTGCCAGCAGGCCACCGGGACTAGCGGGAGTTTACAATGAGCAGTTCTTC.

V is TRBV2 and J is TRBJ2-5; weak D call: TRBD2 (6 bases). From germline, CDR1 is SNHLY and CDR2 FYNNEI. This CDR3 contains 15 residues. V gave up 3 bases and J gave up 5 bases, with 16 bases separating them. The CDR3 region has the DNA TGTGCCAGCAGTGAGGGACTCGTGCCGGGCGAGACCCAGTACTTC. Translation gives CASSEGLVPGETQYF.

The count of this clone is one. The chain uses TRBV6-5 and TRBJ1-2; perhaps TRBD1 as D (5 bases). The germline CDR1 and CDR2 sequences are MNHEY and SVGAGI. Trimming took 0 bases from V and 8 from J, leaving 19 bases between them. This CDR3 region has 16 residues. The CDR3 loop is CASSYSHLSTGGGYTF. The CDR3 bases are TGTGCCAGCAGTTACTCGCACTTGTCGACTGGGGGGGGCTACACCTTC.

The chain uses TRBV7-3 and TRBJ2-7; the match to TRBD2 covers 12 bases. The CDR3 contains 15 residues. Germline values: CDR1 SGHTA, CDR2 FQGTGA. The V gene end was trimmed by 5 bases and the J gene end by 2 bases; junction bases not matched to a gene: 4. CDR3 in amino acids: CASSLLAGGAYEQYF. The CDR3 region has the DNA TGTGCCAGCAGCCTGCTAGCGGGAGGGGCCTACGAGCAGTACTTC.

The chain carries TRBV7-3 and TRBJ2-1; no firm D call. CDR3 length: 15 residues. V lost 1 base to trimming and J lost 1 base, with 8 bases between them. Germline CDR1 reads SGHTA; CDR2 reads FQGTGA. The CDR3 DNA reads as TGTGCCAGCAGCTTAATCGGCGGTTCCTACAATGAGCAGTTCTTC. Translated: CASSLIGGSYNEQFF.

On this clone itself: Other DNA sequences within the sample encode an identical CDR3. The chain joins TRBV2 to TRBJ2-1, with no clear D. Germline-derived CDR1 and CDR2 are SNHLY and FYNNEI. The CDR3 runs to 11 residues. Trimming shortened V by 5 bases and J by 4 bases, and 3 bases separated the two germline ends. The CDR3 sequence is CASSPYNEQFF. The CDR3 bases are TGTGCCAGCAGTCCTTACAATGAGCAGTTCTTC.

The CDR3 DNA is TGTGCCAGCAGTTACTCGACGGGGAGGGGCTACACCTTC. As protein: CASSYSTGRGYTF. The V and J genes are TRBV6-6 and TRBJ1-2, with unresolved D. This CDR3 spans 13 amino acids. Trimming removed 0 bases from V and 8 bases from J, with 10 bases in between. Germline loops: CDR1 MNHNY, CDR2 SVGAGI (reference sequence).

Comments on this clone: The sample has other DNA sequences that encode this CDR3 too. The V gene is TRBV19, the J gene TRBJ1-4; the D is unclear. CDR3 length equals 14 residues. Germline V gene sequence: CDR1 LNHDA, CDR2 SQIVND (reference sequence). V was clipped by 3 bases and J by 4 bases, with 9 bases between them. CDR3 in DNA: TGTGCCAGTAGTATCTGGGGAGATAATGAAAAACTGTTTTTT. Residues: CASSIWGDNEKLFF.

The rearrangement links TRBV19 to TRBJ1-6; 10 nucleotides align to TRBD1. This CDR3 is built from 14 residues. Germline loops: CDR1 LNHDA, CDR2 SQIVND (reference sequence). Trimming cost V 5 bases and J 9 bases; bases outside gene matches: 4. In DNA, the CDR3 is TGTGCCAGTAGTGCGGGACAGGGGAGTTCACCCCTCCACTTT. This translates into CASSAGQGSSPLHF.

J is TRBJ1-1 and V is TRBV19, with D possibly TRBD1 on 5 matching bases. Deletions cut 3 bases from V and 8 bases from J, with 13 bases between. CDR1 and CDR2 from the germline V gene are LNHDA and SQIVND (reference sequence). The CDR3 covers 13 residues. Written as DNA, the CDR3 is TGTGCCAGTAGTATGGGGCTCCTAGGGGAAGCTTTCTTT. It yields the protein CASSMGLLGEAFF.

The J gene is TRBJ1-6, the V gene TRBV4-3; a weak D match, TRBD1 (6 bases). The V gene's germline CDR1 is LGHNA and CDR2 YSLEER. This CDR3 has 16 residues. V was shortened by 1 base and J by 10 bases, with 17 bases between the two germline ends. This CDR3 is CASSQVVPQGNSPLHF. CDR3 sequence (DNA): TGCGCCAGCAGCCAAGTAGTTCCACAGGGTAACTCACCCCTCCACTTT.

The genes are TRBV19 and TRBJ1-2; D may be TRBD1 (5 bases). Germline CDR1 and CDR2: LNHDA and SQIVND (reference sequence). The CDR3 sequence is 16 residues long. V shed 1 base and J shed 5 bases, with 17 bases lying between them. DNA of the CDR3: TGTGCCAGTAGTATAGTGTCTCGGGGGTCCCTGTATGGCTACACCTTC. Its translation is CASSIVSRGSLYGYTF.

To note about this clone: This CDR3 is also generated by other DNA sequences in the sample. This chain's CDR3 is CAWSRSSYNEQFF. CDR3 DNA: TGTGCCTGGTCTAGGAGCTCCTACAATGAGCAGTTCTTC. The genes are TRBV30 and TRBJ2-1; D is uncertain. This CDR3 has 13 amino acids. CDR1 and CDR2 (germline): GTSNPN, SVGIG (reference sequence). The V and J ends lost 5 bases and 0 bases respectively, with 8 bases between them.